The T cell receptor beta chain described here comes from a study of early T cells in non-severe SARS-CoV-2 infection. The overall study: Sequenced bulk RNA came from whole blood that was unsorted, and chains were unpaired.

Individual cDNA molecules received unique molecular identifiers during library preparation. TCRdb redid the calling of the 5' RACE reads with MiXCR, one entry per CDR3 protein. The table records tens of thousands of distinct CDR3 sequences, under 15% of them present only once. Study-level findings and limits: Database matching using VDJdb favored anti-spike CD8 responses, with private and CD4 specificities left missing.

For this clonotype: What it binds is not known.

The germline V gene has CDR1 KGHSH and CDR2 LQKENI. The CDR3 is made up of 17 amino acids. V was clipped by 0 bases and J by 2 bases; unmatched bases: 7. The chain recombines TRBV18 with TRBJ1-1, with 9 nucleotides matching TRBD1. The specimen was whole blood. The origin of this receptor is an adult who was a healthcare worker with PCR-confirmed SARS-CoV-2 infection or an uninfected control (not recorded which). CDR3 in DNA: TGTGCCAGCTCACCACCGTGGACAGGGGTCGAAAACACTGAAGCTTTCTTT. It encodes CASSPPWTGVENTEAFF.